This TCR beta chain is from a study of T cells in Graves' hyperthyroidism and ophthalmopathy. Researchers took RNA transcripts and amplified the TCR beta CDR3 regions from them. The TCR CDR3 was amplified in a first-round RT-PCR using the HTBI primer set. TCRdb passed the multiplex PCR reads through MiXCR, listing each CDR3 protein once. The table has a few hundred thousand distinct CDR3 sequences, about a sixth seen once. This clonotype showed up just once. The clonotype comes from a woman aged 55-70 years with Graves' ophthalmopathy. Sample: blood.

The CDR3 bases are TGCAGTGCTAGCCTTCGGACTAGCGGAAGCTCCTACAATGAGCAGTTCTTC. Its translation is CSASLRTSGSSYNEQFF. This chain joins TRBV20-1 and TRBJ2-1, with TRBD2 matching 10 bases. Germline-derived CDR1 and CDR2 are DFQATT and SNEGSKA (reference sequence). CDR3 length: 17 residues. After removal of 3 bases from V and 0 bases from J, the junction contained 8 bases not matched to a gene.